One and the same sample provided the 32 T cell receptor beta chains below, sequenced in a study of shared clonotypes between healthy human individuals. Generated by immunoSEQ multiplex PCR, the TCRdb table keeps only in-frame clones and is missing some. The sample yields 1,100,000 or so clones, 78% seen once. What was sequenced was memory CD4+ T cells from PBMCs. Subset described: CD45RA-negative fraction. These receptors were obtained from a man aged 18 to 35 in good health. Some clones in this sample may be carry-over from other donors' samples.

The genes are TRBV6-1 and TRBJ1-1, with TRBD1 as a possible D gene (6 bases). The CDR3 is 13 residues long. Per the germline V gene, CDR1 is MNHNS and CDR2 is SASEGT. The V gene lost 2 bases and the J gene lost 5 bases, with 9 bases spanning the gap. CDR3 sequence reads: CASSEYQGTEAFF. The CDR3 nucleotides read TGTGCCAGCAGTGAATATCAGGGGACTGAAGCTTTCTTT.

This chain joins TRBV6-1 and TRBJ2-2; D is unclear. Looked up from germline, CDR1 is MNHNS and CDR2 is SASEGT. This CDR3 has 11 amino acids. The CDR3 here is CATRSPGELFF. CDR3 DNA: TGTGCAACAAGGTCTCCCGGGGAGCTGTTTTTT.

Here the CDR3 reads CASSPTDRGREQFF. CDR3 in DNA: TGTGCCAGCAGCCCCACCGACAGGGGCCGTGAGCAGTTCTTC. J is TRBJ2-1 and V is TRBV7-8; the match to TRBD1 covers 8 bases. Per germline, CDR1 SGHVS and CDR2 FQNEAQ. The CDR3 spans 14 residues. V was pared by 5 bases and J by 9 bases, with 9 bases of the junction left unmatched.

The rearrangement joins TRBV5-1 to TRBJ2-7, with 7 bases fitting TRBD1. CDR3 size: 15 residues. Germline V CDR1 and CDR2: SGHRS, YFSETQ. Trimming removed 1 base from V and 3 bases from J; junction bases left unmatched: 7. This CDR3 reads CASSLSPGQIYEQYF. In DNA form, the CDR3 reads TGCGCCAGCAGCTTGTCCCCGGGACAGATCTACGAGCAGTACTTC.

The chain couples TRBV7-2 to TRBJ1-2, with a weak D call TRBD1 (5 bases). With 4 bases removed from V and 3 bases from J, the gap between germline ends came to 15 bases. The CDR3 totals 15 residues. Germline CDR1 SGHTA, CDR2 FQGNSA. The CDR3 DNA reads TGTGCCAGCAGCTCTCATTACGGGACGGACTATGGCTACACCTTC. Its translation: CASSSHYGTDYGYTF.

The gene calls are TRBV27 and TRBJ2-3, with a tentative D call TRBD1 (5 bases). With 4 bases removed from V and 0 bases from J, the gap between germline ends came to 11 bases. CDR1 is MNHEY, CDR2 SMNVEV, per germline (reference sequence). This CDR3 has 15 amino acids. CDR3 nucleotide sequence: TGTGCCAGCAGTTCCCCTAGGACAAGCACAGATACGCAGTATTTT. Its translation: CASSSPRTSTDTQYF.

This chain links TRBV19 with TRBJ2-4, with 7 positions matching TRBD2. Germline CDR1 is LNHDA and CDR2 is SQIVND (reference sequence). This CDR3 is built from 19 residues. The V segment lost 6 bases and the J segment 0 bases; nucleotides outside the gene matches: 17. The CDR3 nucleotides are TGTGCCAGTAGCAATGAGACTAGCTCCGGTAGGATAGCCAAAAACATTCAGTACTTC. Translating gives CASSNETSSGRIAKNIQYF.

The chain links TRBV29-1 to TRBJ2-5, with TRBD2 identical over 12 bases. The V gene end was trimmed by 4 bases and the J gene end by 5 bases; junction bases not matched to a gene: 5. This CDR3 has 14 residues. Germline V lookup: CDR1 SQVTM, CDR2 ANQGSEA. CDR3 in amino acids: CSVGPSGRGETQYF. CDR3 coding DNA: TGCAGCGTTGGCCCTAGCGGGAGGGGGGAGACCCAGTACTTC.

The V call is TRBV18, the J call TRBJ2-3, with unresolved D. Germline CDR1 KGHSH, CDR2 LQKENI. Trimming left V 3 bases short and J 2 bases short, with 12 bases between. The CDR3 covers 15 residues. The CDR3 protein is CASSPGQIPTDTQYF. In nucleotides, the CDR3 is TGTGCCAGCTCACCGGGCCAAATTCCCACAGATACGCAGTATTTT.

The chain couples TRBV5-1 to TRBJ2-5, with D unresolved. V was clipped by 2 bases and J by 5 bases, with 13 bases between them. Germline CDR1 and CDR2: SGHRS and YFSETQ. CDR3 length: 14 amino acids. CDR3 region: CASSLPPAAETQYF. As DNA, the CDR3 is TGCGCCAGCAGCTTACCACCCGCTGCGGAGACCCAGTACTTC.

This clone appeared a few times. The chain uses TRBV27 and TRBJ2-1, with D possibly being TRBD1 (6 bases). The CDR3 loop spans 19 amino acids. V was trimmed by 0 bases and J by 0 bases, leaving 18 bases between them. Germline V CDR1 and CDR2: MNHEY, SMNVEV (reference sequence). The CDR3, as DNA: TGTGCCAGCAGTTTATCGGGACACCTTCTCCCCAACTCCTACAATGAGCAGTTCTTC. Amino acids: CASSLSGHLLPNSYNEQFF.

J is TRBJ2-5 and V is TRBV14; TRBD2 matches 13 bases. The length of the CDR3 is 14 residues. V shed 4 bases and J 5 bases; nucleotides not matched to a gene: 1. CDR1 is SGHDN, CDR2 FVKESK, per germline. The CDR3 reads CASSRTSGGETQYF. The CDR3 nucleotides are TGTGCCAGCAGCCGGACTAGCGGGGGTGAGACCCAGTACTTC.

The chain uses TRBV15 and TRBJ1-2, with D possibly matching TRBD1 (6 bases). Trimming took off 0 bases at V and 3 bases at J, with 11 bases between the two ends. The CDR3 is 15 residues long. CDR1 and CDR2 (germline): LNHNV, YYDKDF (reference sequence). CDR3 protein: CATSRERTAYYGYTF. CDR3 DNA sequence: TGTGCCACCAGCAGAGAGCGGACAGCTTACTATGGCTACACCTTC.

This rearrangement joins TRBV28 to TRBJ2-5; 8 bases are a match to TRBD2. This CDR3 has 15 residues. Germline V gives CDR1 MDHEN, CDR2 SYDVKM. V lost 5 bases to trimming and J lost 4 bases; unmatched junction nucleotides: 9. CDR3 amino acids: CASSRGSGGAETQYF. In DNA, the CDR3 is TGTGCCAGCAGTCGGGGCTCGGGGGGGGCAGAGACCCAGTACTTC. Together with reference TRBV28 and TRBJ2-5, the CDR3 gives the full variable domain: DVKVTQSSRYLVKRTGEKVFLECVQDMDHENMFWYRQDPGLGLRLIYFSYDVKMKEKGDIPEGYSVSREKKERFSLILESASTNQTSMYLCASSRGSGGAETQYFGPGTRLLVL.

The chain employs TRBV12-2 and TRBJ1-3; the tabulated D call, TRBD1, remains unverified against the DNA. TRBV12-2 is a pseudogene segment. The CDR3 is 14 residues long. CDR3 nucleotide sequence: TGTGCAAGTCGCCCATCACAGGGAAGAAACACCATATATTTT. Translated, it gives CASRPSQGRNTIYF.

The chain joins TRBV4-2 to TRBJ1-2; D uncertain. The germline CDR1 and CDR2 sequences are LGHNA and YNFKEQ. This CDR3 has 15 residues. The V and J ends lost 5 bases and 5 bases respectively, with 18 bases between them. CDR3 amino acids: CASSAEGGIWYGYTF. The DNA for the CDR3 is TGTGCCAGCAGCGCGGAGGGAGGGATCTGGTATGGCTACACCTTC.

Remarks on this clone: This sample includes further DNA sequences coding for the same CDR3. V is TRBV11-2 and J is TRBJ2-3; a weak D match, TRBD2 (6 bases). Germline assignment: CDR1 SGHAT and CDR2 FQNNGV. This CDR3 is built from 14 residues. V dropped 2 bases and J dropped 1 base, with 7 bases sitting between them. DNA of the CDR3: TGTGCCAGCAGCTTATCGGGAGGCACAGATACGCAGTATTTT. Translating it yields CASSLSGGTDTQYF.

This chain uses TRBV5-4 with TRBJ2-7; D uncertain. CDR3 size: 15 residues. V gave up 4 bases and J gave up 0 bases, with 14 bases separating them. Germline V CDR1 and CDR2: SGHNT, YYREEE (reference sequence). The CDR3, as DNA: TGTGCCAGCAGCCCTGAGAAGAGCTCCTCCTACGAGCAGTACTTC. This gives the protein CASSPEKSSSYEQYF.

In this sample, this clone turned up a few times. V gene TRBV12-5 combines with J gene TRBJ1-1, with 10 bases aligning to TRBD1. Germline loops: CDR1 LGHNT, CDR2 FRNRAP. The CDR3 is 16 amino acids. V shed 5 bases, J shed 0 bases, and the junction held 6 bases outside the gene matches. CDR3: CASGPPGQGLNTEAFF. CDR3 sequence (DNA): TGTGCTAGTGGTCCCCCGGGACAGGGGTTGAACACTGAAGCTTTCTTT.

The V and J genes are TRBV7-9 and TRBJ2-7; 9 nucleotides agree with TRBD2. The CDR3 consists of 14 residues. The trim removed 4 bases at V and 6 bases at J, leaving 7 bases unmatched. CDR1 is SEHNR, CDR2 FQNEAQ, per germline (reference sequence). DNA for the CDR3: TGTGCCAGCAGCTCACCGGGACTAGCAAGCGAGCAGTACTTC. It translates to CASSSPGLASEQYF.

The rearrangement links TRBV30 to TRBJ1-5; D call uncertain. CDR1 is GTSNPN, CDR2 SVGIG, per germline (reference sequence). The CDR3 sequence is 13 residues long. Trimming stripped 2 bases from V and 9 bases from J, with 14 bases between. The CDR3 bases are TGTGCCTGGAGTTACGGATCCGGAGGGCCCCAGCATTTT. Protein: CAWSYGSGGPQHF.

The chain employs TRBV29-1 and TRBJ1-3; D uncertain. The CDR3 loop spans 12 amino acids. CDR1 SQVTM and CDR2 ANQGSEA come from the germline V gene. V was trimmed by 5 bases and J by 3 bases, leaving 8 bases between them. CDR3 nucleotides: TGCAGCGTTCTTGGGCTTGGAAACACCATATATTTT. Amino acids: CSVLGLGNTIYF.

V usage is TRBV7-9 and J usage is TRBJ1-6; the D gene is possibly TRBD1 (6 bases). The CDR3 consists of 14 residues. V was trimmed by 3 bases and J by 10 bases, leaving 13 bases between them. Germline CDR1 is SEHNR and CDR2 is FQNEAQ (reference sequence). In DNA form, the CDR3 reads TGTGCCAGCAGCTTCACAGGGCCGACGTCACCCCTCCACTTT. It is translated as CASSFTGPTSPLHF.

This clone was observed once. The chain joins TRBV5-1 to TRBJ2-5; TRBD2 aligns across 11 bases. CDR1 is SGHRS and CDR2 is YFSETQ in the germline V gene. Trimming at V came to 4 bases and at J to 1 base, leaving 15 bases not matched to a gene. The CDR3 runs 19 residues. CDR3 DNA: TGCGCCAGCAGCCCCACGAAACCGGGACTAGCGGCCCTCCAAGAGACCCAGTACTTC. It is translated as CASSPTKPGLAALQETQYF.

About this clone itself: Being one base from a much bigger clone, this may be a read error. The chain has TRBV7-2 and TRBJ1-5; D is undetermined. V was clipped by 5 bases and J by 3 bases, with 8 bases between them. Germline V CDR1 and CDR2: SGHTA, FQGNSA. This CDR3 has 13 residues. The CDR3 DNA reads TGTGCCAGCAGCCAATACAACAATCAGCCCCAGCATTTT. This codes for CASSQYNNQPQHF.

This clone was picked up a small number of times. The CDR3 nucleotides read TGTGCCAGCAGGGACTCCGACCTGGAGGAAGCTTTCTTT. Its protein is CASRDSDLEEAFF. The rearrangement links TRBV2 to TRBJ1-1, with D unresolved. The CDR3 has 13 residues. V was trimmed by 6 bases and J by 8 bases, leaving 16 bases between them. CDR1 is SNHLY and CDR2 is FYNNEI in the germline V gene. The full variable domain, in which reference TRBV2 and TRBJ1-1 provide the parts outside the CDR3, is EPEVTQTPSHQVTQMGQEVILRCVPISNHLYFYWYRQILGQKVEFLVSFYNNEISEKSEIFDDQFSVERPDGSNFTLKIRSTKLEDSAMYFCASRDSDLEEAFFGQGTRLTVV.

The chain employs TRBV7-8 and TRBJ1-5; weak D call: TRBD1 (6 bases). V lost 1 base and J lost 6, with 13 bases in between. Per germline, CDR1 SGHVS and CDR2 FQNEAQ. The CDR3 totals 15 residues. In DNA form, the CDR3 reads TGTGCCAGCAGCTTAGGTACAGGGACTCGTCAGCCCCAGCATTTT. Translation: CASSLGTGTRQPQHF.

This clone was counted only a few times. The chain uses TRBV25-1 and TRBJ1-2, with 8 positions matching TRBD1. V lost 4 bases to trimming and J lost 7 bases; unmatched junction nucleotides: 2. Germline lookup yields CDR1 MGHDK and CDR2 SYGVNS. This CDR3 is 12 amino acids long. CDR3 in DNA: TGTGCCAGCAGTGGAGACAGGGGTGGCTACACCTTC. Protein sequence: CASSGDRGGYTF.

The chain joins TRBV7-2 to TRBJ1-3, with D perhaps TRBD1 (5 bases). The germline V gene encodes CDR1 SGHTA and CDR2 FQGNSA. The CDR3 is 14 amino acids. Trimming shortened V by 1 base and J by 6 bases, and 10 bases separated the two germline ends. The CDR3 DNA is TGTGCCAGCAGCTTAGGGGGGACTGTAAACACCATATATTTT. Protein: CASSLGGTVNTIYF.

This clone was seen only a few times. This chain uses TRBV5-4 with TRBJ2-5; the D gene is possibly TRBD2 (5 bases). Per germline, CDR1 SGHNT and CDR2 YYREEE (reference sequence). Trimming left V 0 bases short and J 5 bases short, with 11 bases between. The CDR3 length is 14 residues. The CDR3: CASSLAGVWETQYF. In nucleotides, the CDR3 is TGTGCCAGCAGCTTGGCCGGGGTGTGGGAGACCCAGTACTTC.

The genes are TRBV10-1 and TRBJ2-5, with 11 bases aligning to TRBD2. Looked up from germline, CDR1 is WNHNN and CDR2 is SYGVQD (reference sequence). The CDR3 loop spans 15 amino acids. J gave up 7 bases and V 3 bases, and 7 bases lay outside the gene matches. The CDR3 sequence is CASSDGTSGTGTQYF. CDR3 DNA: TGCGCCAGCAGTGATGGGACTAGCGGCACAGGGACCCAGTACTTC.

This clone showed up just once. The gene calls are TRBV4-3 and TRBJ2-6; D ambiguous. Trimming pared 0 bases from V and 2 bases from J, leaving 8 bases between. The CDR3 runs 16 residues. The germline gives CDR1 LGHNA, CDR2 YSLEER. The CDR3 bases are TGCGCCAGCAGCCAAGAAATTCCCCCTGGGGCCAACGTCCTGACTTTC. Translated: CASSQEIPPGANVLTF.